Listed below are T cell receptor beta chains from one sample, sequenced in a study of shared clonotypes between healthy human individuals. TCRdb's copy holds only in-frame clones and misses some; the assay was immunoSEQ multiplex PCR. This table holds around 200,000 clones, roughly 91% found once. Sequencing was performed on naive CD4+ T cells sorted from blood. The receptors come from a woman in her thirties in good health. Both conserved end residues are part of each CDR3. Fields, in order: CDR3 protein, CDR3 DNA, D gene, J gene, V gene, clone size. A D gene is named only where the DNA matches it firmly. Size is omitted from some rows. Given values are once, few, many or a class for expanded clones.

cdr3_aa: CASSGRDRTYEQYF
cdr3_nt: TGCGCCAGCAGCGGGAGGGACAGAACCTACGAGCAGTACTTC
d_call: NA
j_call: TRBJ2-7
v_call: TRBV5-1
clone_size: NA

cdr3_aa: CASSQSGSGSYEQYF
cdr3_nt: TGTGCCAGCAGCCAATCGGGTAGCGGCTCCTACGAGCAGTACTTC
d_call: NA
j_call: TRBJ2-7
v_call: TRBV6-6
clone_size: NA

cdr3_aa: CASSPAFDTEAKNIQYF
cdr3_nt: TGTGCCAGCTCACCAGCGTTTGACACCGAAGCCAAAAACATTCAGTACTTC
d_call: NA
j_call: TRBJ2-4
v_call: TRBV18
clone_size: NA

cdr3_aa: CASSDWMNTEAFF
cdr3_nt: TGCGCCAGCAGTGATTGGATGAACACTGAAGCTTTCTTT
d_call: NA
j_call: TRBJ1-1
v_call: TRBV10-2
clone_size: NA

cdr3_aa: CASSFYEQYF
cdr3_nt: TGTGCCAGCAGCTTCTACGAGCAGTACTTC
d_call: NA
j_call: TRBJ2-7
v_call: TRBV7-3
clone_size: once

cdr3_aa: CASSPITSSYEQYF
cdr3_nt: TGTGCCAGCAGCCCAATTACCAGCTCCTACGAGCAGTACTTC
d_call: NA
j_call: TRBJ2-7
v_call: TRBV7-9
clone_size: few

cdr3_aa: CASSRGGLTYEQYF
cdr3_nt: TGTGCCAGCTCACGTGGAGGTTTAACCTACGAGCAGTACTTC
d_call: NA
j_call: TRBJ2-7
v_call: TRBV18
clone_size: NA

cdr3_aa: CAISELEGLAGELFF
cdr3_nt: TGTGCCATCAGTGAGTTGGAGGGGCTTGCCGGGGAGCTGTTTTTT
d_call: NA
j_call: TRBJ2-2
v_call: TRBV10-3
clone_size: NA

cdr3_aa: CSVGKQGAEYEQYF
cdr3_nt: TGCAGCGTTGGTAAGCAGGGGGCAGAGTACGAGCAGTACTTC
d_call: TRBD1
j_call: TRBJ2-7
v_call: TRBV29-1
clone_size: NA

cdr3_aa: CASILGGGSYEQYF
cdr3_nt: TGTGCCAGCATTCTAGGGGGGGGCTCCTACGAGCAGTACTTC
d_call: NA
j_call: TRBJ2-7
v_call: TRBV28
clone_size: NA

cdr3_aa: CASSILSSGANVLTF
cdr3_nt: TGTGCCAGTAGTATTCTCAGCTCTGGGGCCAACGTCCTGACTTTC
d_call: NA
j_call: TRBJ2-6
v_call: TRBV19
clone_size: NA

cdr3_aa: CASSSPLGQPQHF
cdr3_nt: TGTGCCAGCAGTTCGCCCCTCGGTCAGCCCCAGCATTTT
d_call: NA
j_call: TRBJ1-5
v_call: TRBV28
clone_size: NA

cdr3_aa: CASSPIIPTNEKLFF
cdr3_nt: TGTGCCAGCTCACCCATCATCCCAACTAATGAAAAACTGTTTTTT
d_call: NA
j_call: TRBJ1-4
v_call: TRBV18
clone_size: NA

cdr3_aa: CASSRGQSTSEQYF
cdr3_nt: TGCGCCAGCAGTCGAGGACAATCCACGTCCGAGCAGTACTTC
d_call: NA
j_call: TRBJ2-7
v_call: TRBV5-1
clone_size: NA

cdr3_aa: CASSLGLASRGWFF
cdr3_nt: TGTGCCAGCAGCCTCGGACTAGCGTCAAGAGGTTGGTTCTTC
d_call: TRBD2
j_call: TRBJ2-1
v_call: TRBV11-2
clone_size: NA

cdr3_aa: CASSYGGAGDEQYF
cdr3_nt: TGTGCCAGCAGTTACGGGGGGGCCGGCGACGAGCAGTACTTC
d_call: NA
j_call: TRBJ2-7
v_call: TRBV6-6
clone_size: once

cdr3_aa: CASSVTGTFYEQYF
cdr3_nt: TGTGCCAGCAGCGTGACCGGGACCTTCTACGAGCAGTACTTC
d_call: NA
j_call: TRBJ2-7
v_call: TRBV9
clone_size: NA

cdr3_aa: CSVNAGTGDYGYTF
cdr3_nt: TGCAGCGTTAACGCCGGGACAGGGGACTATGGCTACACCTTC
d_call: TRBD1
j_call: TRBJ1-2
v_call: TRBV29-1
clone_size: once

cdr3_aa: CASSRMANEQFF
cdr3_nt: TGTGCCAGCAGCCGGATGGCGAATGAGCAGTTCTTC
d_call: NA
j_call: TRBJ2-1
v_call: TRBV5-4
clone_size: NA

cdr3_aa: CAILRNYGYTF
cdr3_nt: TGTGCCATCCTGCGGAACTATGGCTACACCTTC
d_call: NA
j_call: TRBJ1-2
v_call: TRBV28
clone_size: NA

cdr3_aa: CASSFSRDTAYEQYF
cdr3_nt: TGTGCCAGCAGCTTTTCAAGGGACACCGCCTACGAGCAGTATTTC
d_call: NA
j_call: TRBJ2-7
v_call: TRBV11-3
clone_size: NA

cdr3_aa: CASSPDGLRQNYGYTF
cdr3_nt: TGTGCCAGCAGCCCGGACGGCCTACGTCAAAACTATGGCTACACCTTC
d_call: NA
j_call: TRBJ1-2
v_call: TRBV5-4
clone_size: NA

cdr3_aa: CASRKGPQETQYF
cdr3_nt: TGTGCCAGCAGGAAGGGACCGCAAGAGACCCAGTACTTC
d_call: NA
j_call: TRBJ2-5
v_call: TRBV11-2
clone_size: NA

cdr3_aa: CASSLALARDRLSYEQYF
cdr3_nt: TGTGCCAGCAGCTTAGCCCTCGCCCGGGACAGGCTCTCCTACGAGCAGTACTTC
d_call: TRBD1
j_call: TRBJ2-7
v_call: TRBV11-2
clone_size: once

cdr3_aa: CSALAPVLGSQYF
cdr3_nt: TGCAGCGCCCTGGCCCCAGTCCTGGGGTCCCAGTACTTC
d_call: NA
j_call: TRBJ2-5
v_call: TRBV29-1
clone_size: NA

cdr3_aa: CASSFDRNQPQHF
cdr3_nt: TGTGCCAGCAGTTTTGACAGAAATCAGCCCCAGCATTTT
d_call: NA
j_call: TRBJ1-5
v_call: TRBV2
clone_size: NA

cdr3_aa: CATGGDRVTEAFF
cdr3_nt: TGTGCCACGGGCGGGGACAGAGTCACTGAAGCTTTCTTT
d_call: TRBD1
j_call: TRBJ1-1
v_call: TRBV10-3
clone_size: NA

cdr3_aa: CASSFSGTSTDTQYF
cdr3_nt: TGTGCCAGCTCATTCTCGGGGACTAGCACAGATACGCAGTATTTT
d_call: NA
j_call: TRBJ2-3
v_call: TRBV6-5
clone_size: NA

cdr3_aa: CASSEVPGDGYTF
cdr3_nt: TGTGCCAGCAGTGAAGTCCCGGGGGATGGCTACACCTTC
d_call: NA
j_call: TRBJ1-2
v_call: TRBV6-1
clone_size: NA

cdr3_aa: CASSPPNGLMNTEAFF
cdr3_nt: TGTGCCAGCTCACCACCGAATGGACTGATGAACACTGAAGCTTTCTTT
d_call: NA
j_call: TRBJ1-1
v_call: TRBV18
clone_size: NA

cdr3_aa: CASSPQGLAGTYEQYF
cdr3_nt: TGTGCCAGCAGCCCACAGGGGCTAGCGGGAACCTACGAGCAGTACTTC
d_call: TRBD2
j_call: TRBJ2-7
v_call: TRBV9
clone_size: NA

cdr3_aa: CASSEWQTSENTGELFF
cdr3_nt: TGTGCCAGCAGTGAATGGCAAACTAGCGAGAACACCGGGGAGCTGTTTTTT
d_call: TRBD2
j_call: TRBJ2-2
v_call: TRBV25-1
clone_size: NA

cdr3_aa: CASSLAGGVKSYEQYF
cdr3_nt: TGTGCCAGTAGTCTCGCCGGTGGTGTGAAAAGTTACGAGCAGTACTTC
d_call: NA
j_call: TRBJ2-7
v_call: TRBV19
clone_size: NA

cdr3_aa: CAWSVLDRGHSPLHF
cdr3_nt: TGTGCCTGGAGTGTACTCGACAGGGGACATTCACCCCTCCACTTT
d_call: TRBD1
j_call: TRBJ1-6
v_call: TRBV30
clone_size: NA